The T cell receptor beta chain under discussion was sequenced for a study of blood T cell repertoires in COVID-19. In the study overall: Samples of COVID-19 (acute and convalescent) were obtained from the United States, Italy and Spain. The analysed material was cDNA or gDNA that came from T cells, B-cell-depleted T cells, or PBMCs.

Authors' data handling: Quantification of nucleated cells was approximated via reference gene primer amplification. Repertoires were generated with immunoSEQ multiplex PCR, while TCRdb's copy carries only in-frame clones and drops some. V, J and clone size derive from that table, while D and trimming were established from the DNA sequence. The sample lists a few hundred thousand clones; approximately 78% were seen once. The length of the CDR3 is 15 residues. Germline CDR1 is KGHSH and CDR2 is LQKENI. Trimming left V 5 bases short and J 7 bases short, with 15 bases between. The chain is built from TRBV18 and TRBJ1-6, with D possibly matching TRBD1 (5 bases). The clonotype was recovered from a woman under 30 with acute or convalescent COVID-19. What was sequenced was peripheral blood. CDR3 sequence: CASSSSQAANSPLHF. In DNA, the CDR3 is TGTGCCAGCTCATCATCACAGGCGGCAAATTCACCCCTCCACTTT.